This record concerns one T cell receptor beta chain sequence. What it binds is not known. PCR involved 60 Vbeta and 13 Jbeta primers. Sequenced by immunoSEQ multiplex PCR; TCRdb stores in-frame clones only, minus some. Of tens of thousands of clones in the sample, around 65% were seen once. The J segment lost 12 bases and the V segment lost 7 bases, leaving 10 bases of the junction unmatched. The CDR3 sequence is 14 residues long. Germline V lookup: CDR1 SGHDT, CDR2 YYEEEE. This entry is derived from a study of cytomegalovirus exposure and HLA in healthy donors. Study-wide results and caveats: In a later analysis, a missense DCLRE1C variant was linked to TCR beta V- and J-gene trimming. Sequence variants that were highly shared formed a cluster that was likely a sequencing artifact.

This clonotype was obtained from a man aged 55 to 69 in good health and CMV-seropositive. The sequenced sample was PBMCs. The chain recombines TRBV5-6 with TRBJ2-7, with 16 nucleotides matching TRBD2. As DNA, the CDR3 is TGTGCCAGCGGGCCGGGACTAGCGGGAGGGATCCTGTACTTC. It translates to CASGPGLAGGILYF.